One sample yielded the 2 T cell receptor beta chains listed below, sequenced in a study of naive and memory T cell subsets. Both TRBC1 and TRBC2 were covered by a beta constant-region primer of two equimolar oligonucleotides. Ligated cDNA was amplified by four rounds of PCR with nested alpha and beta constant-region primers and SP2. TCRdb reanalysed the UMI-ligation and nested PCR reads using MiXCR and keeps one entry per CDR3 protein. The sample has some 8,000 distinct CDR3 sequences; over 25% are singletons. The specimen was CD8+ TEMRA cells from blood. Noted subset: effector memory re-expressing CD45RA, CD45RA+ CD27-. The receptors stem from a human donor in good health.

This sequence joins TRBV6-6 and TRBJ2-6; D remains unclear. CDR3 size: 19 residues. The V gene lost 0 bases and the J gene lost 0 bases, with 15 bases spanning the gap. CDR1 and CDR2 from the germline V gene are MNHNY and SVGAGI (reference sequence). In DNA form, the CDR3 reads TGTGCCAGCAGTTACTCCTCTCCCGTGTATTACTCTGGGGCCAACGTCCTGACTTTC. Translating it yields CASSYSSPVYYSGANVLTF.

A few counts support this clonotype. The CDR3 DNA reads TGTGCCAGCAGTGACCCCACGAGCAGCTCCTACAATGAGCAGTTCTTC. It specifies CASSDPTSSSYNEQFF. V usage is TRBV6-4 and J usage is TRBJ2-1, with D unresolved. The CDR3 totals 16 residues. V dropped 2 bases and J dropped 0 bases, with 11 bases sitting between them. The germline V gene has CDR1 MRHNA and CDR2 SNTAGT.